A selection of T cell receptor beta chains follows, all from one sample in a study of cytomegalovirus exposure and HLA in healthy donors. Sequencing was performed with immunoSEQ multiplex PCR; in TCRdb, only in-frame clones are kept and a portion is missing. The table has approximately 100,000 clones, roughly 70% seen once. Input material: PBMCs. These receptors all come from a man aged 35-49 years in good health and CMV-seropositive. The CDR3 runs from the conserved cysteine through the conserved F or W. Each record gives: J gene, D gene, V gene, clone size, CDR3 DNA, CDR3 protein. The D gene is left open where the match is weak. Expanded clones get a size class; other rows say once, few or many, or leave the size out.

>TRBJ1-6|TRBD1|TRBV25-1|.
TGTGCCAGCAGTGCCAGGACAGGGAGAGACTATAATTCACCCCTCCACTTT
CASSARTGRDYNSPLHF
>TRBJ2-1|TRBD2|TRBV5-4|.
TGTGCCAGCAGCCAGAGCCAGAGGGCTAGCGGGTACAATGAGCAGTTCTTC
CASSQSQRASGYNEQFF
>TRBJ1-3|.|TRBV5-6|few
TGTGCCAGCAGCTTCTGGACAGCCCAGAGCTCTGGAAACACCATATATTTT
CASSFWTAQSSGNTIYF
>TRBJ2-5|.|TRBV11-3|.
TGTGCCAGCAGCTTGAGGGTTCAAGAGACCCAGTACTTC
CASSLRVQETQYF
>TRBJ1-2|.|TRBV27|few
TGTGCCAGCAGTGGCACAGGTAACTATGGCTACACCTTC
CASSGTGNYGYTF
>TRBJ1-6|.|TRBV28|.
TGTGCCAGCAGTTTATACGGGGGAAATTCACCCCTCCACTTT
CASSLYGGNSPLHF
>TRBJ2-7|TRBD1|TRBV7-6|few
TGTGCCAGCAGCTATAACCCTCGGGACAGAACCTACGAGCAGTACTTC
CASSYNPRDRTYEQYF
>TRBJ1-6|.|TRBV5-6|.
TGTGCCAGCAGCTTGGCGCAGTCGGGGGGTAATTCACCCCTCCACTTT
CASSLAQSGGNSPLHF
>TRBJ1-1|.|TRBV10-3|.
TGTGCCATCAGTGAGTCTTTGGGGAGGACTGAAGCTTTCTTT
CAISESLGRTEAFF
>TRBJ1-1|.|TRBV9|.
TGTGCCAGCAGCCGGACAGAGAACACTGAAGCTTTCTTT
CASSRTENTEAFF
>TRBJ2-6|TRBD2|TRBV5-6|.
TGTGCCAGCAGCTTAGGGTTAGCGGGAGCGGACTCCGGGGCCAACGTCCTGACTTTC
CASSLGLAGADSGANVLTF
>TRBJ2-5|TRBD1|TRBV19|.
TGTGCCACCAAGACAGGGGGCCCAGAGACCCAGTACTTC
CATKTGGPETQYF
>TRBJ2-7|.|TRBV30|.
TGTGCCTTCGGTGTCACCTACGAGCAGTACTTC
CAFGVTYEQYF
>TRBJ2-2|.|TRBV7-9|.
TGTGCCAGCAGCGAGGCTCTGGCCGGGGAGCTGTTTTTT
CASSEALAGELFF
>TRBJ2-7|TRBD1|TRBV2|.
TGTGCCAGCTCCGCAGGACAGGGTAGTTACTACGAGCAGTACTTC
CASSAGQGSYYEQYF
>TRBJ2-3|.|TRBV2|.
TGTGCCAGCGGACAAGCTAGCACAGATACGCAGTATTTT
CASGQASTDTQYF
>TRBJ2-4|TRBD2|TRBV2|.
TGTGCCAGCAACGGGGGGTTCAAAAACATTCAGTACTTC
CASNGGFKNIQYF
>TRBJ2-7|TRBD1|TRBV4-2|.
TGTGCCAGCAGCGAGTCTCGGGACAGGCGCTCCTACGAGCAGTACTTC
CASSESRDRRSYEQYF
>TRBJ1-1|.|TRBV5-5|.
TGTGCCAGCAGCCGGGGCGAAGGCGGGGCGAACACTGAAGCTTTCTTT
CASSRGEGGANTEAFF
>TRBJ1-1|TRBD1|TRBV9|.
TGTGCCAGCAGCGTAGATGAGGTAGGGACAGGGACGAACACTGAAGCTTTCTTT
CASSVDEVGTGTNTEAFF
>TRBJ1-3|.|TRBV11-1|.
TGTGCCAGCAGCGGGACATCAGGAAACACCATATATTTT
CASSGTSGNTIYF
>TRBJ1-2|TRBD1|TRBV4-3|.
TGCGCCAGCAGCCAACTAGGGACAGGGCTGCGTGGCTACACCTTC
CASSQLGTGLRGYTF
>TRBJ2-1|TRBD2|TRBV2|.
TGTGCCAGCAGGGTCAAGGGACTAGCAGTTTCTGAGCAGTTCTTC
CASRVKGLAVSEQFF
>TRBJ1-1|.|TRBV28|.
TGTGCCGGCAGGCTCCCCGGGACAAAGGGGACTGAAGCTTTCTTT
CAGRLPGTKGTEAFF
>TRBJ2-5|.|TRBV5-1|.
TGCGCCAGCAGCTTGGCGGGCGAAGGGGGGACCCAGTACTTC
CASSLAGEGGTQYF
>TRBJ2-7|TRBD1|TRBV27|.
TGTGCCAGCAGTGGTTGGACAGGCTCCGACCCCTACGAGCAGTACTTC
CASSGWTGSDPYEQYF
>TRBJ2-5|.|TRBV5-6|few
TGTGCCAGCAGCTTGGATCCAGCAGGAGAGACCCAGTACTTC
CASSLDPAGETQYF
>TRBJ2-7|.|TRBV11-2|.
TGTGCCAGCAGCTTAGGACAGGACTACGAGCAGTACTTC
CASSLGQDYEQYF
>TRBJ2-7|TRBD2|TRBV4-3|.
TGCGCCAGCAGCCAACTAGCGGGGGTCTCCTACGAGCAGTACTTC
CASSQLAGVSYEQYF
>TRBJ1-2|.|TRBV28|.
TGTGCCAGCAGTCCTAGAACAGGGCCGGGGGGCTACACCTTC
CASSPRTGPGGYTF
>TRBJ2-5|TRBD1|TRBV29-1|.
TGCAGCGTTGACCTTAGACAGGGGGGGTGGGAGACCCAGTACTTC
CSVDLRQGGWETQYF
>TRBJ2-1|TRBD1|TRBV6-5|.
TGTGCCAGCAGTTACTCACAGGGGTACAATGAGCAGTTCTTC
CASSYSQGYNEQFF
>TRBJ1-3|.|TRBV18|.
TGTGCCAGCTCACCAGGGGCGGAGAGAAACACCATATATTTT
CASSPGAERNTIYF
>TRBJ2-7|.|TRBV7-2|few
TGTGCCAGCAGCTCCGGGGGACGGAGCTACGAGCAGTACTTC
CASSSGGRSYEQYF
>TRBJ1-1|.|TRBV7-2|few
TGTGCCAGCAGCTCACAGGGTACGAACACTGAAGCTTTCTTT
CASSSQGTNTEAFF
>TRBJ1-1|TRBD1|TRBV27|.
TGTGCCAGCACCGGAGGGGGACAGGGAAAGAACACTGAAGCTTTCTTT
CASTGGGQGKNTEAFF
>TRBJ2-3|TRBD2|TRBV12-5|once
TGTGCTAGTGGTGTGGGACTAGCGGGGGATACGCAGTATTTT
CASGVGLAGDTQYF
>TRBJ2-1|.|TRBV7-6|.
TGTGCCAGCAGCTTAGCGGCGGGCAATGAGCAGTTCTTC
CASSLAAGNEQFF
>TRBJ1-5|TRBD1|TRBV30|.
TGTGCCACCGCTGGGACAGGCAATCAGCCCCAGCATTTT
CATAGTGNQPQHF
>TRBJ1-2|TRBD1|TRBV9|.
TGTGCCAGCAGCGCACAGCCCTCTCAGTGGGACAGGGGTCATGGCTACACCTTC
CASSAQPSQWDRGHGYTF
>TRBJ2-3|TRBD2|TRBV19|once
TGTGCCAGTAGTGGGAAAAAAGGGAGGACTAGCGTCGATACGCAGTATTTT
CASSGKKGRTSVDTQYF
>TRBJ1-1|.|TRBV9|once
TGTGCCAGCAGGTCAGGGGCCTGGGTGAACACTGAAGCTTTCTTT
CASRSGAWVNTEAFF
>TRBJ2-7|TRBD1|TRBV29-1|.
TGCAGCGTTGAAGAAGGGAACAGGGGCGAGCAGTACTTC
CSVEEGNRGEQYF
>TRBJ1-1|TRBD1|TRBV19|.
TGTGCCAGTAGTGGACAGGGCGGAACTGAAGCTTTCTTT
CASSGQGGTEAFF
>TRBJ2-1|TRBD2|TRBV27|.
TGTGCCAGCAGTTCCGGGACTAGAAACAATGAGCAGTTCTTC
CASSSGTRNNEQFF
>TRBJ2-7|TRBD1|TRBV5-1|.
TGCGCCAGCAGCTTGGGGACAGGGTTTTACGAGCAGTACTTC
CASSLGTGFYEQYF
>TRBJ1-4|.|TRBV4-2|once
TGTGCCAGCAGCCCGCCCGGTGCGGAGGAACTGTTTTTT
CASSPPGAEELFF
>TRBJ1-2|.|TRBV19|.
TGTGCCAGTAGTATAGATCTTACAGGGATTACTAACTATGGCTACACCTTC
CASSIDLTGITNYGYTF
>TRBJ2-1|TRBD2|TRBV7-3|.
TGTGCCAGCAGCCGTTCTAGCGGAGTGTACAATGAGCAGTTCTTC
CASSRSSGVYNEQFF
>TRBJ2-1|.|TRBV25-1|.
TGTGCCAGCAGTGGGAGGTTCAATGAGCAGTTCTTC
CASSGRFNEQFF
>TRBJ2-1|.|TRBV6-5|medium-sized
TGTGCCAGCAGTCACGGCGGTGAGCAGTTCTTC
CASSHGGEQFF
>TRBJ2-1|TRBD2|TRBV10-2|.
TGCGCCAGCAATAAAGGACTAGCGGGAGCGAATGAGCAGTTCTTC
CASNKGLAGANEQFF
>TRBJ1-1|.|TRBV6-6|.
TGTGCGGCAGGGAACACTGAAGCTTTCTTT
CAAGNTEAFF
>TRBJ1-5|.|TRBV6-4|few
TGTGCCAGCAAGTTTGACAGGCGTTGGGGGAATCAGCCCCAGCATTTT
CASKFDRRWGNQPQHF